What follows is one T cell receptor beta chain and its context. Per the authors' pipeline: Reference gene primer amplification gave nucleated cell count estimates. Method: immunoSEQ multiplex PCR; TCRdb's copy keeps in-frame clones and lacks some. D and trimming were read from the DNA, whereas the V and J calls and clone size are those reported in that table. The table shows over 250,000 clones, with around 90% occurring only once. These data belong to a study of blood T cell repertoires in COVID-19. Germline CDR1 is LGHNA and CDR2 is YNFKEQ. The CDR3 contains 15 residues. The V end was cut by 1 base, the J end by 5 bases, with 14 bases between.

The sequence derives from a woman in her 30s who had recovered from COVID-19. V and J are TRBV4-2 and TRBJ1-1; the D is unclear. The material sequenced was PBMCs or T cells enriched from blood (not recorded which). The CDR3 bases are TGTGCCAGCAGCCAAGGTTCTGCCGAACGGACTGAAGCTTTCTTT. Translating gives CASSQGSAERTEAFF.